This section outlines one T cell receptor beta chain sequence together with its context. This clonotype was detected ten times or more. The antigen it recognizes is unknown. Base qualities were left out, and no much larger clone turns up one base away. The approximately 39 donors, aged about 6 to 100 years, were systemically healthy Caucasian individuals from Russia. Around 10 milliliters of peripheral blood were drawn from each donor into EDTA-treated Vacutainer tubes. PBMCs were isolated by Ficoll-Paque density-gradient centrifugation, with at least 7 million obtained per sample. Trizol reagent was used to extract total RNA from PBMCs, with at least 5 micrograms per sample. The percentages of naive CD45RAhigh/CD27high T cells were determined by flow cytometry on a PBMC aliquot from every donor. V is trimmed back by 6 bases and J by 2 bases, and the junction contains 7 bases that no gene match accounts for. Inclusive of the bounding cysteine and phenylalanine, the CDR3 is 14 residues long. Only the CDR3 part of the read is kept: 42 bases, read in frame from the first base.

These data belong to a study of blood T cells in healthy people across ages (dated by TCRdb to the mid-2010s). For context, the study as a whole: In model experiments, roughly one uniquely barcoded TCR beta cDNA molecule per two T cells was captured by template switching. The study measured age-related changes in TCR beta repertoire diversity using deep sequencing normalized with unique cDNA molecular identifiers. The study analyzed two additional independent replicas of 1 million unique cDNA reads from the same blood draw for two donors, one aged 18 to 30 and one aged 80 or older. The donors were split into four age groups: young (average 16 years), middle-aged (39), aged (roughly 65) and long-lived (under 85). Overall study outcomes, separate from this receptor: Estimates of total diversity from one million sequenced T cells were regarded as lower bounds and underestimates. Donor CMV infection status was unknown, potentially confounding age-related changes in expanded clonotypes. There was a strong correlation between observed TCR beta diversity and the percentage of naive T cells measured by flow cytometry. Compared with the aged group, the long-lived group had more naive CD4+ T cells, fewer expanded clones and increased TCR diversity, suggesting age selection. Observed TCR beta diversity per million T cells fell roughly linearly with age, and a significant reduction was already apparent by age around 40. Bulk unsorted PBMC profiling prevented conclusive comparison of naive and antigen-experienced compartments.

The library was built by means of 5' RACE. Sequencing was carried out with an Illumina HiSeq 2500. The second PCR ran for roughly 6 to 11 cycles and used a J-beta primer mix along with a sample-barcoded 5' primer. Each TCR beta cDNA molecule received a unique molecular identifier from a template-switch 5' adaptor carrying 12 random nucleotides. Each sample yielded at least 2.5 million CDR3-containing paired-end reads. First-strand cDNA synthesis was performed from all RNA using the Mint cDNA synthesis kit, with priming by a TRBC-specific oligonucleotide. Following uracil-DNA glycosylase treatment, all cDNA underwent a first 18-cycle PCR with the universal primers M1SS and BC2_uni_R. Per the authors' processing: For normalization, 1 million high-quality reads were randomly selected from each sample, with every read carrying a distinct molecular identifier. Instead of being binned into consensus sequences, reads with shared molecular identifiers were discarded. MiTCR, set to a Q25 quality threshold and the strictest error-elimination algorithm, was used for CDR3 identification, clonotype clustering and error correction. Lower-bound total TCR beta diversity was estimated with a nonparametric unseen species model using Euler transformation. TCRdb reanalyzed the raw reads on its own, using fastp at Q25 for trimming and MiXCR for clone calling, and kept in-frame beta chains. Rows matching on CDR3 protein sequence are summarized as one entry with the most common DNA and genes. The V and J calls reflect TCRdb's pipeline rather than the authors' work. Within this sample are 900,000 to 950,000 distinct CDR3 sequences, with about 28% of them counted one time only. The top ten hold roughly a tenth of the sample.

A further study also used this sample, focusing on T cells of mothers and their children. As the second paper documents: Donors were nine systemically healthy Caucasian individuals: three mothers and their six children. cDNA synthesis consumed the entire amount of extracted RNA, loaded at roughly 1.5 ug RNA in each 15 ul reaction. In the second PCR, sample barcodes and 2-4 random nucleotides were introduced via the M1S primer. Over 9.5 million TCR beta CDR3 reads were obtained for each mother, and 2.5 million to 3 million reads were obtained for each child. TCR recombination output is similarly shaped by thymic selection in related and unrelated pairs, with a minor effect exerted by inherited differences. Normalized repertoire overlap in related mother-child pairs was always slightly higher than in unrelated mother-child pairs, but the difference was never significant. No persistent microchimeric T cell clones were detected, at a sensitivity of about 100 clones per million clonotypes. In the study, deep NGS was used to compare the TCR beta repertoires of mothers and children, and features distinguishing related mother-child pairs from unrelated individuals were sought. On average, the children were about 12 +/- 4 years old, while the mothers were roughly 36 +/- 4 years old. After adapters were ligated using NEBNext reagents, the libraries underwent 100+100 nt paired-end sequencing on an Illumina HiSeq 2000. Mother and child libraries were prepared a month apart and sequenced in separate runs to prevent cross-contamination. Between about 500,000 and 2,100,000 distinct TCR beta clonotypes were identified per donor. Naive TCR beta clonotypes were estimated from low-frequency clonotypes matched to each donor's FACS-determined naive share, without sorting.

This chain is built from TRBV12-3 or TRBV12-4 and TRBJ2-7; 7 bases in the middle match TRBD1. The sample consisted of blood. This TCR derives from a woman aged 40 to 50 in good health. Read as DNA, the sequence is TGTGCCAGCAGCCTAAGACAGGGTACCTACGAGCAGTACTTC. Translated, this is CASSLRQGTYEQYF.